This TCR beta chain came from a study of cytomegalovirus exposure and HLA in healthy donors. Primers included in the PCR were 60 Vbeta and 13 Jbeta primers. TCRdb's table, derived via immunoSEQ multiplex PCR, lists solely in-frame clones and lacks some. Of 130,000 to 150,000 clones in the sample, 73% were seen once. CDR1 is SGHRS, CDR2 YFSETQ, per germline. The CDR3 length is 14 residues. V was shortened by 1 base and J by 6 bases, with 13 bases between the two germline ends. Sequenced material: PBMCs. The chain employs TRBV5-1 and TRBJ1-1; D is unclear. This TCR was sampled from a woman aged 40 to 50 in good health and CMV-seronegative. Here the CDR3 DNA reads TGCGCCAGCAGCTTGACTTCGGGGTTAGCTGAAGCTTTCTTT. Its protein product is CASSLTSGLAEAFF.